The clone carrying this TCR beta chain occurred many times. Antigen: not known. CDR3 size: 11 residues. V shed 1 base and J shed 7 bases, with 4 bases lying between them. This record comes from a study of response to subunit inactivated influenza vaccine. Study-wide findings and caveats: Authors suggested each seasonal flu vaccination may recruit only limited numbers of new T cells.

Each CDR3 protein gets one entry after TCRdb re-called the RT-PCR reads with MiXCR. This sample has about 800,000 distinct CDR3 sequences, with about 20% found just once. This chain uses TRBV12-3 or TRBV12-4 with TRBJ1-1, with unresolved D. The specimen was PBMCs from blood, collected 4 to 6 days after vaccination. This sequence was found in a man aged 45 to 65 who received an inactivated influenza vaccine. This CDR3 is CASSLGGEAFF. Written as DNA, the CDR3 is TGTGCCAGCAGTTTAGGGGGTGAAGCTTTCTTT.